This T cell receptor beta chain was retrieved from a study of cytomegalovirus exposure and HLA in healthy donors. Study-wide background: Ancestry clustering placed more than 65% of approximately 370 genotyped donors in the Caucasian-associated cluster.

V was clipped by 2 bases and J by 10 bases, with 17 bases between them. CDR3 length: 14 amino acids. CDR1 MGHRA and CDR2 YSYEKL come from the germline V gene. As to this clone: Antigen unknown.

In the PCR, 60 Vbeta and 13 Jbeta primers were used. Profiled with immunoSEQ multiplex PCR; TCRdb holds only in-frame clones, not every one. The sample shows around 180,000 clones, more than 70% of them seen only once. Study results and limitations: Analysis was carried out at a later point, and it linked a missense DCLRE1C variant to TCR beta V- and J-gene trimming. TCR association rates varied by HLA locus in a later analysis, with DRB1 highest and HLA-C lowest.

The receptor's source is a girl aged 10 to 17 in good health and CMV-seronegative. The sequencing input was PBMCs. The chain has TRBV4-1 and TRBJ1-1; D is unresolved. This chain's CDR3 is CASSQTGERAGAFF. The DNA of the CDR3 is TGCGCCAGCAGCCAAACGGGTGAGCGGGCCGGAGCTTTCTTT.